A single sample gave rise to the 24 T cell receptor beta chains below, sequenced in a study of T cell responses to AZD1222 COVID-19 vaccine. This table comes from immunoSEQ multiplex PCR, and its TCRdb copy is limited to in-frame clones, with some not included. Of over 60,000 clones in the sample, roughly 84% are singletons; the top ten hold less than 25%. This material consisted of peripheral blood, taken on day 0 of AZD1222 vaccination. The receptors come from an adult in good health.

This clone has more than one count but fewer than ten. The chain combines TRBV19 with TRBJ1-1, with 7 bases identical to TRBD1. Looked up from germline, CDR1 is LNHDA and CDR2 is SQIVND (reference sequence). The CDR3 is 12 residues long. The CDR3 bases are TGTGCGAGGGGGCAGAAGAACACTGAAGCTTTCTTT. It translates to CARGQKNTEAFF.

The chain recombines TRBV27 with TRBJ1-5, with 10 nucleotides matching TRBD1. Per germline, CDR1 MNHEY and CDR2 SMNVEV (reference sequence). V dropped 7 bases and J dropped 3; count of bases not matched to a gene: 9. The CDR3 spans 16 residues. The CDR3 is CASKRDRGSPNQPQHF. CDR3 DNA: TGTGCCAGCAAGCGGGACAGGGGATCTCCCAATCAGCCCCAGCATTTT.

J is TRBJ1-2 and V is TRBV19, with D hard to call. The CDR3 extends over 13 amino acids. Trimming took off 1 base at V and 6 bases at J, with 9 bases between the two ends. From germline, CDR1 is LNHDA and CDR2 SQIVND (reference sequence). DNA of the CDR3: TGTGCCAGTAGTATAGCCACCAACGATGGCTACACCTTC. Its protein product is CASSIATNDGYTF.

V is TRBV2 and J is TRBJ1-5; weak D call: TRBD1 (6 bases). Trimming stripped 6 bases from V and 3 bases from J, with 15 bases between. Germline loops: CDR1 SNHLY, CDR2 FYNNEI. The CDR3 runs to 15 residues. The chain's CDR3 is CASSQQGDTNQPQHF. CDR3 nucleotides: TGTGCCAGCAGCCAACAGGGAGACACCAATCAGCCCCAGCATTTT. Based on the CDR3 plus reference TRBV2 and TRBJ1-5, the full variable domain is EPEVTQTPSHQVTQMGQEVILRCVPISNHLYFYWYRQILGQKVEFLVSFYNNEISEKSEIFDDQFSVERPDGSNFTLKIRSTKLEDSAMYFCASSQQGDTNQPQHFGDGTRLSIL.

CDR3 amino acids: CASSIGRTGGIADTQYF. CDR3 bases: TGTGCCAGTAGTATAGGGAGGACAGGGGGCATAGCAGATACGCAGTATTTT. The chain employs TRBV19 and TRBJ2-3; TRBD1 matches 11 bases. The CDR3 loop spans 17 amino acids. The ends lost 1 base at V and 4 bases at J; junction bases unmatched: 7. CDR1 is LNHDA, CDR2 SQIVND, per germline (reference sequence).

This chain uses TRBV6-5 with TRBJ1-2; 8 bases are a match to TRBD1. CDR1 MNHEY and CDR2 SVGAGI come from the germline V gene. The V and J ends lost 6 bases and 0 bases, in that order; junction bases with no gene match: 6. This CDR3 comprises 15 residues. The CDR3 spells CASRGTGIANYGYTF. CDR3 in DNA: TGTGCCAGCAGGGGGACAGGAATCGCTAACTATGGCTACACCTTC.

The chain links TRBV5-1 to TRBJ1-1; D not resolved. The CDR3 covers 14 residues. Trimming took 2 bases from V and 1 from J, leaving 9 bases between them. Germline loops: CDR1 SGHRS, CDR2 YFSETQ. The CDR3 here is CASSFRGPNTEAFF. The CDR3 DNA reads TGCGCCAGCAGCTTTCGAGGGCCGAACACTGAAGCTTTCTTT.

The chain joins TRBV6-5 to TRBJ2-3; D unresolved. Deletions cut 11 bases from V and 3 bases from J, with 15 bases between. This CDR3 is built from 13 residues. The V gene's germline CDR1 is MNHEY and CDR2 SVGAGI. The CDR3: CAVTLDQTDTQYF. For the CDR3, the DNA is TGTGCCGTCACTCTTGATCAGACAGATACGCAGTATTTT.

This chain links TRBV27 with TRBJ2-3; D not resolved. This CDR3 spans 11 amino acids. Trimming shortened V by 6 bases and J by 2 bases, and 3 bases separated the two germline ends. The V gene's germline CDR1 is MNHEY and CDR2 SMNVEV (reference sequence). The CDR3 sequence is CASRTTDTQYF. As DNA, the CDR3 is TGTGCCAGCAGGACCACAGATACGCAGTATTTT.

In DNA form, the CDR3 reads TGTGCCAGCAGTAAACGGTCGTTGGTCTATGGCTACACCTTC. The encoded protein is CASSKRSLVYGYTF. This sequence joins TRBV14 and TRBJ1-2; D is unclear. Germline CDR1 is SGHDN and CDR2 is FVKESK. There are 14 residues in the CDR3. V dropped 6 bases and J dropped 4 bases, with 15 bases sitting between them.

This clone was picked up one time. In DNA form, the CDR3 reads TGTGCCAGCAGCTCCGTGGGCTCTGGAAACACCATATATTTT. This codes for CASSSVGSGNTIYF. The V call is TRBV5-6, the J call TRBJ1-3; D is unclear. Germline CDR1 SGHDT, CDR2 YYEEEE. The CDR3 sequence is 14 residues long. The germline V and J ends were trimmed by 3 bases and 0 bases, with 7 bases remaining between them.

This clone was detected only once. This rearrangement joins TRBV3-1 (or the pseudogene TRBV3-2) to TRBJ1-2; D perhaps matches TRBD1 (6 bases). The CDR3 is 15 amino acids. Germline CDR1 reads LGHDT; CDR2 reads YNNKEL (reference sequence). Trimming removed 4 bases from V and 2 bases from J, with 14 bases in between. CDR3 coding DNA: TGTGCCAGCAGCCTCGGACCGAGGGGGAACTATGGCTACACCTTC. Protein product: CASSLGPRGNYGYTF.

The chain carries TRBV5-6 and TRBJ1-1; D not resolved. Germline V gene data show CDR1 as SGHDT and CDR2 as YYEEEE. The CDR3 extends over 14 amino acids. The V end lost 5 bases, the J end lost 4 bases, and 15 bases lay between the germline ends. The CDR3 coding sequence is TGTGCCAGCAGGAAATTGGGCAGACCCACTGAAGCTTTCTTT. It yields the protein CASRKLGRPTEAFF.

The genes are TRBV7-3 and TRBJ2-3; a possible D gene is TRBD2 (7 bases). The V gene lost 4 bases and the J gene lost 6 bases, with 14 bases spanning the gap. CDR3 size: 14 residues. Germline CDR1 is SGHTA and CDR2 is FQGTGA. DNA of the CDR3: TGTGCCAGCAGCTCAATTGGGGGGGCGGATACGCAGTATTTT. Its protein product is CASSSIGGADTQYF. Combining the CDR3 with reference TRBV7-3 and TRBJ2-3 gives the whole variable domain GAGVSQTPSNKVTEKGKYVELRCDPISGHTALYWYRQSLGQGPEFLIYFQGTGAADDSGLPNDRFFAVRPEGSVSTLKIQRTERGDSAVYLCASSSIGGADTQYFGPGTRLTVL.

V is TRBV7-3 and J is TRBJ1-1; no clear D. The V end was cut by 2 bases, the J end by 1 base, with 5 bases between. This CDR3 comprises 13 residues. Germline loops: CDR1 SGHTA, CDR2 FQGTGA. The CDR3 is CASSLYKNTEAFF. CDR3 DNA: TGTGCCAGCAGCTTATATAAGAACACTGAAGCTTTCTTT.

The sample holds one count of this clone. The chain employs TRBV5-1 and TRBJ2-1, with D possibly being TRBD1 (7 bases). This CDR3 is built from 13 residues. CDR1 and CDR2 from the germline V gene are SGHRS and YFSETQ. V lost 8 bases, J lost 6 bases, and 15 bases lay in between. CDR3 amino acids: CASGTQGGNEQFF. In DNA, the CDR3 is TGCGCCAGTGGGACCCAGGGGGGCAATGAGCAGTTCTTC.

This sequence joins TRBV3-1 (or the pseudogene TRBV3-2) and TRBJ1-5, with no clear D. The CDR3 length is 13 residues. From germline, CDR1 is LGHDT and CDR2 YNNKEL (reference sequence). V was trimmed by 1 base and J by 7 bases, leaving 8 bases between them. The CDR3 DNA sequence: TGTGCCAGCAGCCAAGGAGGTTTCCAGCCCCAGCATTTT. Its protein product is CASSQGGFQPQHF.

The chain recombines TRBV2 with TRBJ1-2, with 10 bases lining up with TRBD1. V trimming: 5 bases; J trimming: 4 bases; junction bases outside the gene matches: 1. The CDR3 runs 13 residues. In germline, CDR1 is SNHLY, CDR2 FYNNEI. The CDR3 DNA sequence: TGTGCCAGCAGTCGGACAGGGGGCTATGGCTACACCTTC. Its protein is CASSRTGGYGYTF.

CDR3 sequence reads: CASSFSENSNQPQHF. DNA for the CDR3: TGTGCCAGCAGTTTCAGCGAGAATAGCAATCAGCCCCAGCATTTT. This sequence joins TRBV27 and TRBJ1-5; D unclear. V gave up 3 bases and J gave up 0 bases, with 9 bases separating them. The CDR3 has 15 amino acids. Germline assignment: CDR1 MNHEY and CDR2 SMNVEV (reference sequence).

This rearrangement joins TRBV7-2 to TRBJ1-5; weak D call: TRBD1 (5 bases). The CDR3 extends over 18 amino acids. Between the trimmed V and J ends, which lost 5 bases and 5 bases, there was a span of 25 bases. CDR1 SGHTA and CDR2 FQGNSA come from the germline V gene. The CDR3 DNA reads as TGTGCCAGCAGCCAGAATCCTTGGGACTCATACTCTTATCAGCCCCAGCATTTT. Its protein product is CASSQNPWDSYSYQPQHF.

The V gene is TRBV6-4, the J gene TRBJ1-2; TRBD1 matches 8 bases. The CDR3 is 16 residues long. Germline lookup yields CDR1 MRHNA and CDR2 SNTAGT. V lost 6 bases to trimming and J lost 8 bases; unmatched junction nucleotides: 17. The CDR3 bases are TGTGCCAGCAGCGCCGGGACAGGAGCCGCCTCGGGAGGCTACACCTTC. This codes for CASSAGTGAASGGYTF.

V and J are TRBV29-1 and TRBJ1-1; D unclear. Germline V gives CDR1 SQVTM, CDR2 ANQGSEA. V shed 6 bases and J shed 0 bases, with 11 bases lying between them. There are 13 residues in the CDR3. In DNA, the CDR3 is TGCAGCGTCGCCGCTTCACTGAACACTGAAGCTTTCTTT. This gives the protein CSVAASLNTEAFF.

This clone has a single count. The genes are TRBV19 and TRBJ1-5, with 7 bases matching TRBD1. There are 17 residues in the CDR3. The trim removed 6 bases at V and 2 bases at J, leaving 13 bases unmatched. Germline CDR1 LNHDA, CDR2 SQIVND (reference sequence). The CDR3 sequence: CASSPLEGGSGNQPQHF. CDR3 nucleotide sequence: TGTGCCAGTAGCCCACTTGAAGGGGGCAGCGGCAATCAGCCCCAGCATTTT.

V usage is TRBV4-1 and J usage is TRBJ1-4; D remains unclear. V was clipped by 2 bases and J by 8 bases, with 9 bases between them. CDR1 and CDR2 (germline): MGHRA, YSYEKL. This CDR3 comprises 13 residues. This CDR3 is CASSQLGSEKLFF. The DNA of the CDR3 is TGCGCCAGCAGCCAACTGGGGTCCGAAAAACTGTTTTTT.